This T cell receptor beta chain was recorded in a study of T cell responses to AZD1222 COVID-19 vaccine. With regard to this clone: What it binds is not known.

This CDR3 contains 12 residues. Deletions cut 6 bases from V and 3 bases from J, with 9 bases between. Germline assignment: CDR1 MDHEN and CDR2 SYDVKM. Clones were sequenced by immunoSEQ multiplex PCR, and TCRdb holds only the in-frame ones, with some missing. The sample holds some 120,000 clones, 90% seen once. Study-level points and caveats: Researchers report vaccine-associated CD4 TCRs spanning spike, with dominance at 160-218 and 743-854. Clonal diversity may have been underestimated, and the donors were mostly white British, with more females than males. Baseline antibody screening turned up just six seropositive AZD1222 recipients.

This clonotype originated in an adult in good health. Here the sequenced sample was peripheral blood, taken on day 0 of AZD1222 vaccination. V and J are TRBV28 and TRBJ2-7; D gene uncertain. The CDR3 bases are TGTGCCAGCAGAACGACTGTCTACGAGCAGTACTTC. Translating it yields CASRTTVYEQYF.